This T cell receptor (beta chain) was retrieved from a study of tumor and adjacent non-tumor tissue in lung cancer. Study as a whole: Patients comprised some eleven adenocarcinoma, 2 squamous cell carcinoma and 1 small cell lung cancer. Each sample yielded around 4.2 million productive TCRbeta reads on average. Study-level findings and limits: Tumor repertoires had a smaller top 100 clone share than normal lung. Shorter survival was associated with higher TCR diversity in tumors.

Three rounds of nested PCR, following a modified ARM-PCR protocol, produced the TCRbeta library. Via MiXCR, TCRdb re-called the multiplex PCR reads, giving one row per CDR3 protein. The table lists some 68,000 distinct CDR3 sequences, around 82% of them singletons. As concerns this clonotype: No antigen is known for it. An end of the junction differs from the germline gene, which may be a read error.

The CDR3 length is 14 residues. In germline, CDR1 is SGHAT, CDR2 FQDESV (reference sequence). This sample's RNA came from whole unsorted tissue. The normal lung tissue was taken more than 3 cm from the tumor edge. Sequenced input: distant non-tumor lung tissue. The rearrangement uses TRBV11-1 and TRBJ2-7; D gene uncertain. This receptor was obtained from a man aged 55 to 70 with non-small cell lung cancer. The chain's CDR3 is CANSLKIDPYEEYF. CDR3 nucleotides: TGTGCCAACAGCTTGAAAATCGATCCCTACGAGGAGTACTTC.